This T cell receptor (beta chain) was identified in a study of T-cell reconstitution after alpha-beta-depleted transplantation in children. This CDR3 has 17 amino acids. V was pared by 0 bases and J by 5 bases, with 9 bases of the junction left unmatched. Germline assignment: CDR1 LNHNV and CDR2 YYDKDF (reference sequence). A library of TCRbeta sequences, prepared with unique molecular identifiers, was generated. Using its own MiXCR run on the PCR reads, TCRdb lists one record per CDR3 protein. The sample has 250,000 to 300,000 distinct CDR3 sequences; around 10% are singletons. Whole-study findings and limits: After transplant, high TCRbeta diversity at day 60 in some patients arose from surviving recipient T cells and thymic progenitors. Roughly two months post-transplant, alpha-beta T cells reportedly originated from several hundred graft clones that had expanded.

In its sample, this clonotype was seen many times. Its antigen remains unknown. The TCR was taken from a male patient aged 2-15 years who had a stem cell transplant for chronic granulomatous disease, so the T cells may come from the graft donor. Here the sequenced sample was peripheral blood, taken 180 days after TCRalphabeta/CD19-depleted stem cell transplant. The genes are TRBV15 and TRBJ2-1; 8 positions match TRBD1. Written as DNA, the CDR3 is TGTGCCACCAGCAGAGATCCTTGGCAGGGGGCCGACAATGAGCAGTTCTTC. Its protein is CATSRDPWQGADNEQFF.